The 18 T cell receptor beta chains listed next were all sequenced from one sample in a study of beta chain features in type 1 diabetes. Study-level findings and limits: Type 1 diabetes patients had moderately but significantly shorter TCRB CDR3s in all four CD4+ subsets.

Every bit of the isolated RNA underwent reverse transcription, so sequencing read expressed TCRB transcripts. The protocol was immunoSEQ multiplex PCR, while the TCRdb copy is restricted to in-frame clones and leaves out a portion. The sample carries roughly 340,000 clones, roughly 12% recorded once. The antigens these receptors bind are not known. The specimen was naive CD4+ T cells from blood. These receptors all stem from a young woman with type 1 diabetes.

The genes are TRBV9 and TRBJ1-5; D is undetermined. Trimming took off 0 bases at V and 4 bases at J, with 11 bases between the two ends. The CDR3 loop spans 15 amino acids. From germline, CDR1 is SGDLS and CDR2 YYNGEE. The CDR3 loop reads CASSVAGGLNQPQHF. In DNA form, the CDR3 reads TGTGCCAGCAGCGTAGCGGGAGGGCTGAATCAGCCCCAGCATTTT.

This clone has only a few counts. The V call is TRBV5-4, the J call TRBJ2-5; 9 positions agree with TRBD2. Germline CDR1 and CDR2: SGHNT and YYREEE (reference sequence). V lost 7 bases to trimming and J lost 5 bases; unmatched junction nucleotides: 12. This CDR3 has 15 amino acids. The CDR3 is CASRGELAGWETQYF. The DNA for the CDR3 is TGTGCCAGCCGAGGCGAGCTAGCGGGGTGGGAGACCCAGTACTTC. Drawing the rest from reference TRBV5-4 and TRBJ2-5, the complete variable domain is ETGVTQSPTHLIKTRGQQVTLRCSSQSGHNTVSWYQQALGQGPQFIFQYYREEENGRGNFPPRFSGLQFPNYSSELNVNALELDDSALYLCASRGELAGWETQYFGPGTRLLVL.

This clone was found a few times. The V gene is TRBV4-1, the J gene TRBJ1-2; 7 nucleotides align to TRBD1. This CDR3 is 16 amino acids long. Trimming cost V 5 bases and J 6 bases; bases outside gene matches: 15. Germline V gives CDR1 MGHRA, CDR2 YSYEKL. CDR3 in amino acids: CASSTDRWIEYNGYTF. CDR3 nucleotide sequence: TGCGCCAGCAGCACGGACAGGTGGATTGAATATAATGGCTACACCTTC.

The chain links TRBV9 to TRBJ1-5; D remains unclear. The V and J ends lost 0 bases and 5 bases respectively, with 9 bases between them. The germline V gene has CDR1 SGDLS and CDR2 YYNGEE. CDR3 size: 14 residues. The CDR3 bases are TGTGCCAGCAGCGTAGGAGGGTTTGATCAGCCCCAGCATTTT. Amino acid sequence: CASSVGGFDQPQHF.

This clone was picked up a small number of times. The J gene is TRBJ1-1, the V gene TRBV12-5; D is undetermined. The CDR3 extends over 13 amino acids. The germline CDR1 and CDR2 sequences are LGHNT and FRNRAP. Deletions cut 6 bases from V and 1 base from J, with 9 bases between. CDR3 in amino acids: CASGAGWNTEAFF. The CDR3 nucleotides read TGTGCTAGTGGGGCAGGTTGGAACACTGAAGCTTTCTTT. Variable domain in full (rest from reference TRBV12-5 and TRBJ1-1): DARVTQTPRHKVTEMGQEVTMRCQPILGHNTVFWYRQTMMQGLELLAYFRNRAPLDDSGMPKDRFSAEMPDATLATLKIQPSEPRDSAVYFCASGAGWNTEAFFGQGTRLTVV.

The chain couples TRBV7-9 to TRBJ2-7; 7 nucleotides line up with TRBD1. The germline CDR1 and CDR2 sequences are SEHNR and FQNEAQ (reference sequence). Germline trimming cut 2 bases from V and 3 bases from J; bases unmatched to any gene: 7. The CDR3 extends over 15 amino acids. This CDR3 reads CASSLSGTDLYEQYF. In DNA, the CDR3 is TGTGCCAGCAGCTTATCCGGGACAGATCTCTACGAGCAGTACTTC.

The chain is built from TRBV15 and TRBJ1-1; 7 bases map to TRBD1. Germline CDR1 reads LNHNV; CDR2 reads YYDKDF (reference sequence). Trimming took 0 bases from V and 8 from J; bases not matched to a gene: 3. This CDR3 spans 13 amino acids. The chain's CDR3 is CATSRDRGQEAFF. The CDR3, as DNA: TGTGCCACCAGCAGAGATCGGGGACAGGAAGCTTTCTTT.

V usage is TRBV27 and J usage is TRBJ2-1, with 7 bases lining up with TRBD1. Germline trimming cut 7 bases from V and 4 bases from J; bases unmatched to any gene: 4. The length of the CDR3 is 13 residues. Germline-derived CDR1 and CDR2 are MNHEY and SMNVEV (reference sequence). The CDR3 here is CASTRDRYNEQFF. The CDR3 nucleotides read TGTGCCAGCACCCGGGACAGATACAATGAGCAGTTCTTC.

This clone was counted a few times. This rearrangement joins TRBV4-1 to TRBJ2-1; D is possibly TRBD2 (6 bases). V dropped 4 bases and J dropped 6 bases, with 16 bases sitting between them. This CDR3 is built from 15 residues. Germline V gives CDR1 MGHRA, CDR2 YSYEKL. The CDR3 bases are TGCGCCAGCAGCCTGGGAGCGGGCGGGTCCAATGAGCAGTTCTTC. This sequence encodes CASSLGAGGSNEQFF.

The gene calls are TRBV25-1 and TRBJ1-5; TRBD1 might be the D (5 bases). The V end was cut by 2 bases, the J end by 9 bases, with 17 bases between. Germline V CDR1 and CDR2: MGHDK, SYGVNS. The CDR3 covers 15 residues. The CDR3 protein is CASSEPGGGARPQHF. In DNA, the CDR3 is TGTGCCAGCAGTGAACCGGGGGGGGGAGCCCGGCCCCAGCATTTT.

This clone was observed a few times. The CDR3, as DNA: TGTGCCAGCAGCCGACTCGGGACTAGCGGGAGTATGACCGGGGAGCTGTTTTTT. Residues: CASSRLGTSGSMTGELFF. The rearrangement uses TRBV14 and TRBJ2-2; TRBD2 aligns across 14 bases. The CDR3 has 18 residues. CDR1 is SGHDN and CDR2 is FVKESK in the germline V gene. V was pared by 4 bases and J by 5 bases, with 9 bases of the junction left unmatched.

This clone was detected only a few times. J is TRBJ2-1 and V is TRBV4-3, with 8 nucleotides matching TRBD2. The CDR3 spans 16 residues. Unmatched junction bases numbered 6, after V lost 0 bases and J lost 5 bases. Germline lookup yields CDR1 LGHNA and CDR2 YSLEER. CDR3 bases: TGCGCCAGCAGCCAAGACTGGCGGGAGGTCCACAATGAGCAGTTCTTC. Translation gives CASSQDWREVHNEQFF.

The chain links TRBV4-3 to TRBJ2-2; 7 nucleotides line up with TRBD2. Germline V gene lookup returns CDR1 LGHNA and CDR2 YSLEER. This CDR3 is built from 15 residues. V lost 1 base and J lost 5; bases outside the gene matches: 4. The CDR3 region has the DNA TGCGCCAGCAGCCAAGGAGGACTAGTGACCGGGGAGCTGTTTTTT. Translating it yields CASSQGGLVTGELFF.

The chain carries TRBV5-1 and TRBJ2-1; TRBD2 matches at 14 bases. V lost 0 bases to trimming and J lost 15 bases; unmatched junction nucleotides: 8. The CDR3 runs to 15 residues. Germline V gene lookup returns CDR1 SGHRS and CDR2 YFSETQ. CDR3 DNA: TGCGCCAGCAGCTTGGAGGGACTAGCGGGAGCTGGAAGGTTCTTC. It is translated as CASSLEGLAGAGRFF.

CDR3 amino acids: CATSSRSGLKNEQFF. In nucleotides, the CDR3 is TGTGCCACCAGCAGTCGTTCGGGTTTGAAAAATGAGCAGTTCTTC. This chain connects TRBV15 to TRBJ2-1; no firm D call. The CDR3 length is 15 residues. The germline V gene has CDR1 LNHNV and CDR2 YYDKDF (reference sequence). The V end was cut by 3 bases, the J end by 7 bases, with 16 bases between.

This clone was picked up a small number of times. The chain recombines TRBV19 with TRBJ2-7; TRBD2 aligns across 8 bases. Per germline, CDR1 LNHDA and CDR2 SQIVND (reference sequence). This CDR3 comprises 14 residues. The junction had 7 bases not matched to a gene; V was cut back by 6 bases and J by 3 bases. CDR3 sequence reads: CASSRAAGDYEQYF. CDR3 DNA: TGTGCCAGTAGCCGGGCAGCGGGAGACTACGAGCAGTACTTC.

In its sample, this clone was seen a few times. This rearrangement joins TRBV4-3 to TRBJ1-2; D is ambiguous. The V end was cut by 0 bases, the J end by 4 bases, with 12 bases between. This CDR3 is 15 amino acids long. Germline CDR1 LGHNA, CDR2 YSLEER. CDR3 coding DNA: TGCGCCAGCAGCCAAGATGTGAGACGGAGCTATGGCTACACCTTC. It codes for CASSQDVRRSYGYTF.

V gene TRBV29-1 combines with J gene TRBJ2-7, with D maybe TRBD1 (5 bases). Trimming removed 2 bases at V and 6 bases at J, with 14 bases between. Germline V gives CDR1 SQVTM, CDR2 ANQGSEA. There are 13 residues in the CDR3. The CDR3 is CSVEPRESGEQYF. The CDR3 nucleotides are TGCAGCGTTGAACCCAGGGAATCGGGCGAGCAGTACTTC.